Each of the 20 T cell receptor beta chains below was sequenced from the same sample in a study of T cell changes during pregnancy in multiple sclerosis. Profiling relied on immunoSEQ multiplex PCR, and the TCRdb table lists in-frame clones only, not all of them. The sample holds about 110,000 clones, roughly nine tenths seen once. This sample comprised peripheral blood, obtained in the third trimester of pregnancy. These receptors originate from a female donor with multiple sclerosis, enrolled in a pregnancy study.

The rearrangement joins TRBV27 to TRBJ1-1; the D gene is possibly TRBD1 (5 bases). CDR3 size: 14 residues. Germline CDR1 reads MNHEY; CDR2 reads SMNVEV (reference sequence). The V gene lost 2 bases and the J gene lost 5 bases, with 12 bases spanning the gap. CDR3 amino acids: CASSLILGGTEAFF. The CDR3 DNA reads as TGTGCCAGCAGTTTAATCCTTGGGGGGACTGAAGCTTTCTTT.

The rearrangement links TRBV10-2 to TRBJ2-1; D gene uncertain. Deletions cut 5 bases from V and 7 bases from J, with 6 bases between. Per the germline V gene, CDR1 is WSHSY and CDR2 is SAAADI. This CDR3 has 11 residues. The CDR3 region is CASSPRNEQFF. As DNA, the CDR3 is TGCGCCAGCAGTCCCCGGAATGAGCAGTTCTTC.

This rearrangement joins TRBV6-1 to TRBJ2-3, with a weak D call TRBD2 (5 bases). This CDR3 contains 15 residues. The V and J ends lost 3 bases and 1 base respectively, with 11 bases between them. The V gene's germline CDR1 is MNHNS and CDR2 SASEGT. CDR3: CASSERVSGTDTQYF. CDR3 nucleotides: TGTGCCAGCAGTGAGAGGGTCTCGGGCACAGATACGCAGTATTTT.

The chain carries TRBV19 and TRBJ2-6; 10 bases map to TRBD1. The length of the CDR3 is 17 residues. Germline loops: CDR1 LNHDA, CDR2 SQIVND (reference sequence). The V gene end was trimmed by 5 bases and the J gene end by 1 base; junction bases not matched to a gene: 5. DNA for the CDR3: TGTGCCAGTAGTTCCGGGACAGGGGAGTCTGGGGCCAACGTCCTGACTTTC. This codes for CASSSGTGESGANVLTF.

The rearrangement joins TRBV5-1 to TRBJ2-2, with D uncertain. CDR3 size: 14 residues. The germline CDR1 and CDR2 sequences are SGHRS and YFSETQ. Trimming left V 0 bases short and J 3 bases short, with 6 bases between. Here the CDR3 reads CASSLDGYTGELFF. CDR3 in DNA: TGCGCCAGCAGCTTGGACGGGTACACCGGGGAGCTGTTTTTT.

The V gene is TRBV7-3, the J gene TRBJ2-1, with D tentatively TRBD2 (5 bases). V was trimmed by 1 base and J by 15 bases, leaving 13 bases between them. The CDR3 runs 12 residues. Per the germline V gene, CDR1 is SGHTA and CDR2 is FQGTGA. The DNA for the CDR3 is TGTGCCAGCAGCTTAAATCCGTGGGAGTGGTTCTTC. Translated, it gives CASSLNPWEWFF. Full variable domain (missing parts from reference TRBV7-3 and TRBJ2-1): GAGVSQTPSNKVTEKGKYVELRCDPISGHTALYWYRQSLGQGPEFLIYFQGTGAADDSGLPNDRFFAVRPEGSVSTLKIQRTERGDSAVYLCASSLNPWEWFFGPGTRLTVL.

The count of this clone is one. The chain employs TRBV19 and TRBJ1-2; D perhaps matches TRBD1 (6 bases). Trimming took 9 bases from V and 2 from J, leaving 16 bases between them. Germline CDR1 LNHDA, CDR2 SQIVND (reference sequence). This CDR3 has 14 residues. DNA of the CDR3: TGTGCCAGCAGCCAGCGGGGGCCAAACTATGGCTACACCTTC. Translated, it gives CASSQRGPNYGYTF.

CDR3 sequence reads: CASSAGGSGNTIYF. CDR3 nucleotide sequence: TGTGCCAGCAGCGCAGGGGGCTCTGGAAACACCATATATTTT. V gene TRBV6-1 combines with J gene TRBJ1-3; 7 nucleotides match TRBD1. After removal of 6 bases from V and 0 bases from J, the junction contained 2 bases not matched to a gene. CDR1 MNHNS and CDR2 SASEGT come from the germline V gene. The CDR3 loop spans 14 amino acids.

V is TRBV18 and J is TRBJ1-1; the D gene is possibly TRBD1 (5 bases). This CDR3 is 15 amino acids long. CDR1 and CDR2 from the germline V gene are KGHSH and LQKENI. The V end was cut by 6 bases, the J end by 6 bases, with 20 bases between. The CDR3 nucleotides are TGTGCCAGCTCCCTACAGGCAACTCAAACAGCTGAAGCTTTCTTT. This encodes CASSLQATQTAEAFF.

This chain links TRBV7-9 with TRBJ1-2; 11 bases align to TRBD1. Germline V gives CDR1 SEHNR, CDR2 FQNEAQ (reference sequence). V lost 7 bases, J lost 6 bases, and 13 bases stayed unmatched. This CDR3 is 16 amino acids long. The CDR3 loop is CASITYPGQGGNGYTF. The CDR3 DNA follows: TGTGCCAGCATTACTTATCCGGGACAGGGGGGGAATGGCTACACCTTC.

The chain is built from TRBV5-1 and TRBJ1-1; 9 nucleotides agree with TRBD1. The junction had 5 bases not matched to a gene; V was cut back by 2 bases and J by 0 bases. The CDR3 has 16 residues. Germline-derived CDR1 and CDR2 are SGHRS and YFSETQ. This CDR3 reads CASSFRTGDMNTEAFF. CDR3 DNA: TGCGCCAGCAGCTTTAGGACAGGGGACATGAACACTGAAGCTTTCTTT. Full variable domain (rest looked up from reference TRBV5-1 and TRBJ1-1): KAGVTQTPRYLIKTRGQQVTLSCSPISGHRSVSWYQQTPGQGLQFLFEYFSETQRNKGNFPGRFSGRQFSNSRSEMNVSTLELGDSALYLCASSFRTGDMNTEAFFGQGTRLTVV.

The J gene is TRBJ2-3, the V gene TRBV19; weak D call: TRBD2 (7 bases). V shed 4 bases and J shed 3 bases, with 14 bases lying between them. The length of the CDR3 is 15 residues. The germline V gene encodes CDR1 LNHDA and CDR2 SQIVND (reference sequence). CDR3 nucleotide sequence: TGTGCCAGTAGTAGGGGGGGCCCCTTGACAGATACGCAGTATTTT. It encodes CASSRGGPLTDTQYF. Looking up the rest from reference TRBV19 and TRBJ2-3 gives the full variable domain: DGGITQSPKYLFRKEGQNVTLSCEQNLNHDAMYWYRQDPGQGLRLIYYSQIVNDFQKGDIAEGYSVSREKKESFPLTVTSAQKNPTAFYLCASSRGGPLTDTQYFGPGTRLTVL.

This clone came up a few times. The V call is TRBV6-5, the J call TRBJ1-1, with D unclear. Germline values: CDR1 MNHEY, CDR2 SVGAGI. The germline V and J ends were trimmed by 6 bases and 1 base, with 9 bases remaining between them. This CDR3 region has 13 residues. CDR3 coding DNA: TGTGCCAGCAGGAGGGTCAGGAACACTGAAGCTTTCTTT. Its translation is CASRRVRNTEAFF.

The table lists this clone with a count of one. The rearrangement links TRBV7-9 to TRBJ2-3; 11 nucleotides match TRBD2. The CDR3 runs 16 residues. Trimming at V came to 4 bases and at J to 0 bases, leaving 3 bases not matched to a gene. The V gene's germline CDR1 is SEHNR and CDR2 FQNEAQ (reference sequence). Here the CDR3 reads CASSSGTSGSTDTQYF. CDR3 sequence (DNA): TGTGCCAGCAGCTCGGGGACTAGCGGTAGCACAGATACGCAGTATTTT.

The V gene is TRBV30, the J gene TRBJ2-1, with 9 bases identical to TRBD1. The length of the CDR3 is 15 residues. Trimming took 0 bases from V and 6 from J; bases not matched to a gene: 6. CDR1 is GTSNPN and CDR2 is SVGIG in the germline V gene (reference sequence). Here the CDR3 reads CAWSVGDRAFNEQFF. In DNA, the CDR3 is TGTGCCTGGAGTGTGGGGGACAGGGCATTCAATGAGCAGTTCTTC.

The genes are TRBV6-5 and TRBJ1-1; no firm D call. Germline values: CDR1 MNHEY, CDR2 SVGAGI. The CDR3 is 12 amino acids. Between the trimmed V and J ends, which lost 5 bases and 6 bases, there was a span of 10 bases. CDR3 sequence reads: CASSPNLAEAFF. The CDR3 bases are TGTGCCAGCAGTCCAAATTTAGCTGAAGCTTTCTTT.

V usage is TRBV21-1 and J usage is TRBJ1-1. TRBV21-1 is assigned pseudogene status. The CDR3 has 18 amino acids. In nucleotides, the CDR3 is TGTGCCAGCAGTTATCCGACTAGCGGCCAGCGCCTTTGGACTGAAGCTTTCTTT. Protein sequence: CASSYPTSGQRLWTEAFF.

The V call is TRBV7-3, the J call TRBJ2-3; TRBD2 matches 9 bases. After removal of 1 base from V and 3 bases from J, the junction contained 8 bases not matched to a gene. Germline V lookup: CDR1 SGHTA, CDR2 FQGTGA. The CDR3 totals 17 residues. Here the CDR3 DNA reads TGTGCCAGCAGCTTAAGGGGCGCGGGGGGGCCAACAGATACGCAGTATTTT. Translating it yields CASSLRGAGGPTDTQYF. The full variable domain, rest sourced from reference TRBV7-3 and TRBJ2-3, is GAGVSQTPSNKVTEKGKYVELRCDPISGHTALYWYRQSLGQGPEFLIYFQGTGAADDSGLPNDRFFAVRPEGSVSTLKIQRTERGDSAVYLCASSLRGAGGPTDTQYFGPGTRLTVL.

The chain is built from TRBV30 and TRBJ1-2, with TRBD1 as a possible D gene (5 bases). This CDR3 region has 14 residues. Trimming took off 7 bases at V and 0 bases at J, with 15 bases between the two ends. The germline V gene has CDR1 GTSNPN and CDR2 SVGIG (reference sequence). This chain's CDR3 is CASTGGKSNYGYTF. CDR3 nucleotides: TGTGCCTCCACCGGGGGGAAATCTAACTATGGCTACACCTTC.

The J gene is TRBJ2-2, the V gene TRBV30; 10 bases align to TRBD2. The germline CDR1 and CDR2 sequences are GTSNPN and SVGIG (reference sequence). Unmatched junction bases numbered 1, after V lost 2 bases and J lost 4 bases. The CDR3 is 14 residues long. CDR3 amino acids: CAWSLAGVTGELFF. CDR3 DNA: TGTGCCTGGAGTCTAGCGGGAGTCACCGGGGAGCTGTTTTTT.